This T cell receptor (beta chain) stems from a study of shared clonotypes between healthy human individuals. This CDR3 comprises 15 residues. With 8 bases clipped from V and 0 bases from J, the junction kept 8 bases outside the gene matches. CDR1 is MDHEN and CDR2 is SYDVKM in the germline V gene. In the naive CD8 group, cells lacked CD45RO and were positively selected for CCR7, so terminally differentiated effector memory CD45RA+ cells were left out. Using immunoSEQ multiplex PCR, the repertoire was profiled, and TCRdb retains in-frame clones only, with some absent. This repertoire shows roughly 810,000 clones, 90% to 98% found once; its top ten account for less than 0.25%.

The V call is TRBV28, the J call TRBJ2-3, with 7 bases fitting TRBD1. The TCR sequence derives from a man under 40 in good health. Material for sequencing was naive CD8+ T cells sorted from blood. CDR3 DNA sequence: TGTGCCAGCGCTGAGGGGGCAGGGAGCACAGATACGCAGTATTTT. Translating gives CASAEGAGSTDTQYF. Filled out from reference TRBV28 and TRBJ2-3, the complete variable domain reads DVKVTQSSRYLVKRTGEKVFLECVQDMDHENMFWYRQDPGLGLRLIYFSYDVKMKEKGDIPEGYSVSREKKERFSLILESASTNQTSMYLCASAEGAGSTDTQYFGPGTRLTVL.